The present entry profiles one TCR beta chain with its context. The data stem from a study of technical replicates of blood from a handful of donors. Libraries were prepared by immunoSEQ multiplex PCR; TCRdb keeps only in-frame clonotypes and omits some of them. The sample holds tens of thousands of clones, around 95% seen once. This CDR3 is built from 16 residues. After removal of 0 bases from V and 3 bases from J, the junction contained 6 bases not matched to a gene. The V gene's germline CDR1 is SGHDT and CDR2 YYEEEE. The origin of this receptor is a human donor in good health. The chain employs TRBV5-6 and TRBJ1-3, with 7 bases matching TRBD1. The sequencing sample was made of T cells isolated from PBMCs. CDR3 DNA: TGTGCCAGCAGCTTGGAGATCCAGGGGGTTGGAAACACCATATATTTT. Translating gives CASSLEIQGVGNTIYF.